These 29 T cell receptor beta chains came from one sample sequenced in a study of Graves' ophthalmopathy and Graves' hyperthyroidism (dated by TCRdb to about 2018). Sequencer: Illumina HiSeq 2000. TCR beta CDR3 regions were amplified from RNA transcripts for repertoire sequencing. The first round was an RT-PCR using HTBI primers with the Qiagen OneStep RT-PCR kit, and this first round was followed by a second-round multiplex PCR, then size selection and purification. In-frame beta chains were kept once TCRdb had trimmed the public reads at Q25 with fastp and called clones with MiXCR. Every entry covers one CDR3 protein and lists the most common genes and DNA from its rows. The table for this sample lists roughly 380,000 distinct CDR3 sequences; roughly 15% of them were counted only once. The ten largest clones capture around 6.6% of the sample. The sequenced material came from peripheral blood. Receptors originate from a young woman with stable Graves' hyperthyroidism. Donor details come from another sample of the same person, matched by shared clones.

This clonotype was found many times. The rearrangement links TRBV5-1 to TRBJ2-7; 9 bases match TRBD1. Germline loops: CDR1 SGHRS, CDR2 YFSETQ. V was pared by 7 bases and J by 0 bases, with 2 bases of the junction left unmatched. The CDR3 has 13 amino acids. The CDR3 sequence: CASGQGSSYEQYF. The CDR3 DNA reads as TGCGCCAGCGGACAGGGGAGCTCCTACGAGCAGTACTTC.

At least ten counts were recorded for this clonotype. The chain couples TRBV2 to TRBJ1-3, with 8 positions matching TRBD1. Germline CDR1 SNHLY, CDR2 FYNNEI. The CDR3 is 17 amino acids. V trimming: 1 base; J trimming: 2 bases; junction bases outside the gene matches: 7. CDR3 DNA sequence: TGTGCCAGCAGTGAAGGGGACAGGTACCCTCCTGGAAACACCATATATTTT. Its protein is CASSEGDRYPPGNTIYF.

This clonotype has just a few counts. This chain joins TRBV5-1 and TRBJ2-5; D gene ambiguous. Germline V gene lookup returns CDR1 SGHRS and CDR2 YFSETQ. V was clipped by 4 bases and J by 0 bases, with 10 bases between them. CDR3 size: 14 residues. CDR3 sequence (DNA): TGCGCCAGCAGCGTGGGCCTGTACCAAGAGACCCAGTACTTC. Its protein is CASSVGLYQETQYF.

This clonotype occurred many times. This chain uses TRBV6-1 with TRBJ1-5, with D maybe TRBD1 (6 bases). The CDR3 is 16 amino acids. The germline V and J ends were trimmed by 3 bases and 3 bases, with 15 bases remaining between them. Germline CDR1 MNHNS, CDR2 SASEGT. CDR3 DNA: TGTGCCAGCAGTGACCCTGCCGGGGGGCTCAATCAGCCCCAGCATTTT. Its translation is CASSDPAGGLNQPQHF.

This clonotype has a count of ten or more. The chain uses TRBV12-3 or TRBV12-4 and TRBJ1-2, with 7 bases that match TRBD1. The trim removed 7 bases at V and 3 bases at J, leaving 8 bases unmatched. The CDR3 length is 14 residues. The CDR3 DNA is TGTGCCAGCACCCACGAAAGGGGGCACTATGGCTACACCTTC. Amino acid sequence: CASTHERGHYGYTF.

The V gene is TRBV12-3 or TRBV12-4, the J gene TRBJ1-3, with D perhaps matching TRBD1 (5 bases). V dropped 5 bases and J dropped 0 bases, with 11 bases sitting between them. The CDR3 sequence is 15 residues long. CDR3 nucleotide sequence: TGTGCCAGCAGTCCCACAGGTCCCTCTGGAAACACCATATATTTT. Its protein product is CASSPTGPSGNTIYF.

This clonotype has ten or more counts. DNA for the CDR3: TGTGCCAGCAGCTTATTTGAGGGACTGAATTCACCCCTCCACTTT. Protein: CASSLFEGLNSPLHF. The chain employs TRBV7-9 and TRBJ1-6; tentative D call: TRBD1 (5 bases). The CDR3 runs 15 residues. Per germline, CDR1 SEHNR and CDR2 FQNEAQ (reference sequence). Trimming took off 2 bases at V and 7 bases at J, with 12 bases between the two ends.

Many counts were recorded for this clonotype. J is TRBJ1-2 and V is TRBV6-5, with 10 positions matching TRBD1. The germline CDR1 and CDR2 sequences are MNHEY and SVGAGI. The CDR3 spans 14 residues. Germline trimming cut 2 bases from V and 6 bases from J; bases unmatched to any gene: 3. The CDR3 DNA sequence: TGTGCCAGCAGTTACCTTGACAGGGGGCATGGCTACACCTTC. This translates into CASSYLDRGHGYTF.

In its sample, this clonotype was seen a few times. The gene calls are TRBV7-8 and TRBJ2-7, with 7 positions matching TRBD2. Trimming at V came to 1 base and at J to 0 bases, leaving 6 bases not matched to a gene. The CDR3 totals 16 residues. CDR1 and CDR2 from the germline V gene are SGHVS and FQNEAQ. Written as DNA, the CDR3 is TGTGCCAGCAGCTTAGAAGGGAGGGGTCACTCCTACGAGCAGTACTTC. Its protein product is CASSLEGRGHSYEQYF.

This chain connects TRBV18 to TRBJ1-2, with D tentatively TRBD1 (6 bases). CDR1 KGHSH and CDR2 LQKENI come from the germline V gene. Trimming cost V 3 bases and J 0 bases, with 11 bases left between them. The CDR3 spans 15 residues. The CDR3 here is CASSPTGLANYGYTF. The CDR3 DNA sequence: TGTGCCAGCTCACCGACAGGTTTAGCTAACTATGGCTACACCTTC.

This clonotype was detected ten times or more. The chain uses TRBV25-1 and TRBJ1-2; D ambiguous. This CDR3 has 16 residues. CDR1 is MGHDK and CDR2 is SYGVNS in the germline V gene. The V and J ends lost 3 bases and 8 bases respectively, with 22 bases between them. The CDR3 is CASSDSWALSGSGYTF. The CDR3 DNA follows: TGTGCCAGCAGTGATTCCTGGGCCCTCTCTGGATCAGGCTACACCTTC.

The V call is TRBV7-8, the J call TRBJ2-7, with 8 bases fitting TRBD1. V lost 5 bases and J lost 4; bases outside the gene matches: 7. CDR3 length: 14 residues. Germline CDR1 reads SGHVS; CDR2 reads FQNEAQ. The CDR3 protein is CASSPQGANYEQYF. The CDR3 DNA reads TGTGCCAGCAGCCCCCAGGGGGCTAATTACGAGCAGTACTTC.

Many counts were recorded for this clonotype. The chain combines TRBV12-3 or TRBV12-4 with TRBJ1-5; unclear D gene. With 4 bases removed from V and 3 bases from J, the gap between germline ends came to 16 bases. The CDR3 is 16 amino acids. The CDR3: CASSSRVLDVNQPQHF. In DNA form, the CDR3 reads TGTGCCAGCAGTTCGCGGGTTCTGGATGTCAATCAGCCCCAGCATTTT.

This clonotype was detected many times. This chain joins TRBV10-2 and TRBJ1-2; D might be TRBD1 (5 bases). Trimming cost V 3 bases and J 5 bases, with 19 bases left between them. Germline CDR1 is WSHSY and CDR2 is SAAADI. CDR3 length: 16 residues. Here the CDR3 DNA reads TGCGCCAGCAGTGACCCCTCTAGCGACAGCCCGTATGGCTACACCTTC. This translates into CASSDPSSDSPYGYTF.

In this sample, this clonotype turned up many times. This chain uses TRBV6-1 with TRBJ2-5; D unclear. Per germline, CDR1 MNHNS and CDR2 SASEGT. The CDR3 length is 13 residues. Trimming removed 2 bases at V and 1 base at J, with 5 bases between. CDR3 in DNA: TGTGCCAGCAGTGAACAGGCCCAAGAGACCCAGTACTTC. Translating it yields CASSEQAQETQYF.

This chain connects TRBV6-2 or TRBV6-3 to TRBJ1-1, with 7 bases aligning to TRBD1. V was clipped by 0 bases and J by 5 bases; unmatched bases: 3. This CDR3 is built from 14 residues. Germline CDR1 reads MNHEY; CDR2 reads SVGEGT. CDR3 loop: CASSYSEGATEAFF. The CDR3 nucleotides read TGTGCCAGCAGTTACTCGGAGGGGGCGACTGAAGCTTTCTTT.

This clonotype appeared a few times. The V call is TRBV20-1, the J call TRBJ1-1, with 8 bases that match TRBD1. The germline gives CDR1 DFQATT, CDR2 SNEGSKA (reference sequence). The CDR3 covers 11 residues. CDR3 DNA: TGCACCCCTACAGGGGGGACTGAAGCTTTCTTT. It yields the protein CTPTGGTEAFF.

V gene TRBV11-2 combines with J gene TRBJ1-1; a possible D gene is TRBD1 (5 bases). V lost 0 bases and J lost 11, with 10 bases in between. Germline V gene lookup returns CDR1 SGHAT and CDR2 FQNNGV. The CDR3 has 12 amino acids. This CDR3 reads CASSLDAGRAFF. DNA for the CDR3: TGTGCCAGCAGCTTAGATGCAGGGCGGGCTTTCTTT.

This clonotype has at least ten counts. The chain carries TRBV12-3 or TRBV12-4 and TRBJ1-5; 9 bases match TRBD1. With 7 bases clipped from V and 7 bases from J, the junction kept 5 bases outside the gene matches. CDR3 length: 13 residues. Here the CDR3 reads CASTRDRVQPQHF. The CDR3 nucleotides are TGTGCCAGCACCCGGGACAGGGTGCAGCCCCAGCATTTT.

This clonotype was observed at least ten times. The J gene is TRBJ2-4, the V gene TRBV25-1, with D possibly being TRBD1 (5 bases). V gave up 3 bases and J gave up 6 bases, with 9 bases separating them. Germline CDR1 is MGHDK and CDR2 is SYGVNS. This CDR3 comprises 13 residues. CDR3 bases: TGTGCCAGCAGTGACAGGGTAGTAAACATTCAGTACTTC. Its translation is CASSDRVVNIQYF.

In this sample, this clonotype turned up many times. The chain combines TRBV7-3 with TRBJ2-7; the match to TRBD2 covers 9 bases. The CDR3 has 15 amino acids. Germline V gene lookup returns CDR1 SGHTA and CDR2 FQGTGA. The trim removed 2 bases at V and 5 bases at J, leaving 7 bases unmatched. Here the CDR3 DNA reads TGTGCCAGCAGCTTAGCGGGGGGGATGAGCGACGAGCAGTACTTC. Protein sequence: CASSLAGGMSDEQYF.

This clonotype has a handful of counts. The chain combines TRBV12-3 or TRBV12-4 with TRBJ1-2; 9 bases match TRBD1. This CDR3 is 15 amino acids long. V lost 6 bases to trimming and J lost 1 base; unmatched junction nucleotides: 6. The CDR3 DNA reads as TGTGCCAGCAGCCAAGAGACAGGGGGTAACTATGGCTACACCTTC. It translates to CASSQETGGNYGYTF.

Ten or more counts support this clonotype. This chain links TRBV19 with TRBJ1-6; TRBD1 agrees at 9 bases. The CDR3 sequence is 14 residues long. Germline CDR1 and CDR2: LNHDA and SQIVND (reference sequence). The ends lost 6 bases at V and 11 bases at J; junction bases unmatched: 8. The CDR3 is CASRAGTGYTPLHF. CDR3 nucleotide sequence: TGTGCCAGTAGGGCGGGGACAGGGTATACACCCCTCCACTTT.

This clonotype was counted at least ten times. The chain joins TRBV19 to TRBJ1-1, with TRBD1 matching 7 bases. This CDR3 has 17 residues. CDR1 and CDR2 from the germline V gene are LNHDA and SQIVND (reference sequence). Unmatched junction bases numbered 12, after V lost 5 bases and J lost 0 bases. CDR3 sequence reads: CASSAIGTEYMNTEAFF. In DNA form, the CDR3 reads TGTGCCAGTAGTGCCATCGGGACAGAATACATGAACACTGAAGCTTTCTTT.

This clonotype was recorded at least ten times. The chain carries TRBV19 and TRBJ1-1; D is undetermined. Trimming removed 6 bases from V and 2 bases from J, with 19 bases in between. The CDR3 spans 16 residues. Germline values: CDR1 LNHDA, CDR2 SQIVND (reference sequence). The CDR3 protein is CASRSGTRKSNTEAFF. The CDR3, as DNA: TGTGCCAGTAGATCGGGCACCCGTAAGAGTAACACTGAAGCTTTCTTT. Variable domain in full (rest from reference TRBV19 and TRBJ1-1): DGGITQSPKYLFRKEGQNVTLSCEQNLNHDAMYWYRQDPGQGLRLIYYSQIVNDFQKGDIAEGYSVSREKKESFPLTVTSAQKNPTAFYLCASRSGTRKSNTEAFFGQGTRLTVV.

This clonotype was picked up many times. The rearrangement links TRBV12-3 or TRBV12-4 to TRBJ1-1; TRBD1 aligns across 9 bases. The CDR3 sequence is 14 residues long. J lost 6 bases, V lost 6 bases, and 8 bases had no gene match. For the CDR3, the DNA is TGTGCCAGCAGCCCGGGACAGGGTGGACCTGAAGCTTTCTTT. Its translation: CASSPGQGGPEAFF.

This clonotype was observed at least ten times. The V call is TRBV11-2, the J call TRBJ1-1, with D perhaps TRBD1 (6 bases). The CDR3 loop spans 13 amino acids. Trimming left V 5 bases short and J 1 base short, with 8 bases between. Germline CDR1 reads SGHAT; CDR2 reads FQNNGV. For the CDR3, the DNA is TGTGCCAGCAGCCAGGACAGGAACACTGAAGCTTTCTTT. This gives the protein CASSQDRNTEAFF.

In this sample, this clonotype turned up many times. This sequence joins TRBV24-1 and TRBJ1-1, with D maybe TRBD1 (5 bases). The length of the CDR3 is 15 residues. Germline V CDR1 and CDR2: KGHDR, SFDVKD. V lost 4 bases and J 3 bases, leaving 14 bases between the germline ends. The CDR3 DNA is TGTGCCACCAGTGACCCGAGAAGGGACGACACTGAAGCTTTCTTT. Protein: CATSDPRRDDTEAFF.

About this clonotype: At one of its ends the junction is not consistent with the germline gene, which may arise from a read error. The V and J genes are TRBV11-3 and TRBJ2-5, with a tentative D call TRBD2 (6 bases). Germline lookup yields CDR1 SGHNT and CDR2 YENEEA. The CDR3 spans 13 residues. CDR3 in amino acids: CASSRGFQETKYF. The CDR3 DNA sequence: TGTGCCAGCAGCCGGGGGTTTCAGGAGACCAAGTACTTC.